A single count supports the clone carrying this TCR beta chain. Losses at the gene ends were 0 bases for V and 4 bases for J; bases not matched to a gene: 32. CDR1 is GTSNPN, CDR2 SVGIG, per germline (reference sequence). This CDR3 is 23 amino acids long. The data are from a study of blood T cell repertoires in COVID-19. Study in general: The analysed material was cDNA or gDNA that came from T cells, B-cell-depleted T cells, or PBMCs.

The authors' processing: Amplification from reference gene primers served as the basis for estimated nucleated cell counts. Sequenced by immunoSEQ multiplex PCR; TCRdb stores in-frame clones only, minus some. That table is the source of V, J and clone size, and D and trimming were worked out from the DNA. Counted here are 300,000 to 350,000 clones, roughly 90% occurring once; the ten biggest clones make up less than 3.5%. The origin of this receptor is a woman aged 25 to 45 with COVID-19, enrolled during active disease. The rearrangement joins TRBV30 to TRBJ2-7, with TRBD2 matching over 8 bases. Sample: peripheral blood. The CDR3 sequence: CAWSVFGAPPRKFTGTRTYEQYF. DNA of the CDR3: TGTGCCTGGAGTGTATTTGGGGCCCCCCCGCGGAAATTTACCGGGACTAGAACTTACGAGCAGTACTTC.